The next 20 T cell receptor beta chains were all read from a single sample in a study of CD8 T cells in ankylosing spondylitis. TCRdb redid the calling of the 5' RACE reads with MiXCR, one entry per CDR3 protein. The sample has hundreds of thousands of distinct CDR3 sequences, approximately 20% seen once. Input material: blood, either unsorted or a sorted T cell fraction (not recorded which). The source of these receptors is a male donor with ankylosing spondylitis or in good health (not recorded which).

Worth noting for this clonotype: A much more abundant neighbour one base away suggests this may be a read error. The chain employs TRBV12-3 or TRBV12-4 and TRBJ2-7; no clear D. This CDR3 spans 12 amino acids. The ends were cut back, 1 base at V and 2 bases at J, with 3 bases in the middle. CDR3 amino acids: CASSLVAYEQYF. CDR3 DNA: TGTGCCAGCAGTTTAGTGGCCTACGAGCAGTACTTC.

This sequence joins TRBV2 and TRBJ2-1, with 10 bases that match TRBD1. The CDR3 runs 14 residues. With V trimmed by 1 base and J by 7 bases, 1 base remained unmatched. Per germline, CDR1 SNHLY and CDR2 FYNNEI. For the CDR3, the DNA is TGTGCCAGCAGTGAAGGGACAGGGGGGAATGAGCAGTTCTTC. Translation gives CASSEGTGGNEQFF.

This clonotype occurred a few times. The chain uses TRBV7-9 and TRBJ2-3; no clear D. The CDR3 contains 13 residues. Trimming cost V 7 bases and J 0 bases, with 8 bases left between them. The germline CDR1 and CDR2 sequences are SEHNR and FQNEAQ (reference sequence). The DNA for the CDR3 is TGTGCCAGCATGGCCAGAAGCACAGATACGCAGTATTTT. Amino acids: CASMARSTDTQYF.

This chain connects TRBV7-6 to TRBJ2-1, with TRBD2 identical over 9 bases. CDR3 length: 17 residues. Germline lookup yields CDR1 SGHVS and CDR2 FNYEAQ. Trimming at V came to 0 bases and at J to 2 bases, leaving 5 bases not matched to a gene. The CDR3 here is CASSLAPSGGTYNEQFF. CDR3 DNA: TGTGCCAGCAGCTTAGCGCCCAGCGGGGGGACCTACAATGAGCAGTTCTTC.

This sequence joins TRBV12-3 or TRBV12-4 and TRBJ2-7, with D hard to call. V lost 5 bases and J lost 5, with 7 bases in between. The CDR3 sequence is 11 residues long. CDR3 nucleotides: TGTGCCAGCAGTGACTCTAACGAGCAGTACTTC. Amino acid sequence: CASSDSNEQYF.

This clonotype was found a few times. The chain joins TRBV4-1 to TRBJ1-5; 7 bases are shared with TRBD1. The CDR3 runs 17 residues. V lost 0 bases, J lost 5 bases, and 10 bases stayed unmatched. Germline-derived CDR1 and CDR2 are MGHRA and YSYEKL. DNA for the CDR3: TGCGCCAGCAGCCAAGATTTAAAGACAGGGCTGGATCAGCCCCAGCATTTT. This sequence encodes CASSQDLKTGLDQPQHF.

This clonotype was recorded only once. The CDR3 loop is CASSRDRVPYEQYF. In DNA form, the CDR3 reads TGTGCCAGCAGCCGTGACAGGGTGCCCTACGAGCAGTACTTC. The gene calls are TRBV28 and TRBJ2-7, with 7 bases lining up with TRBD1. Germline CDR1 MDHEN, CDR2 SYDVKM. Trimming cost V 6 bases and J 2 bases; bases outside gene matches: 7. The CDR3 extends over 14 amino acids.

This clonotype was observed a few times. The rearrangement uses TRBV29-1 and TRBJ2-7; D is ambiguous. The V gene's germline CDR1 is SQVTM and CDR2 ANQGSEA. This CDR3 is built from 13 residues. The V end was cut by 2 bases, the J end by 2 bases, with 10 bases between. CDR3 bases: TGCAGCGTTGAAAGCGCCACTGCCTACGAGCAGTACTTC. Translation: CSVESATAYEQYF.

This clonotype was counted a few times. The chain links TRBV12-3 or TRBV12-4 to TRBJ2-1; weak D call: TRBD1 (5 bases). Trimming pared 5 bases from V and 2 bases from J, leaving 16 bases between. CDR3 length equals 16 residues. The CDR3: CASSPSTERPYNEQFF. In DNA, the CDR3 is TGTGCCAGCAGTCCGTCGACAGAACGACCCTACAATGAGCAGTTCTTC.

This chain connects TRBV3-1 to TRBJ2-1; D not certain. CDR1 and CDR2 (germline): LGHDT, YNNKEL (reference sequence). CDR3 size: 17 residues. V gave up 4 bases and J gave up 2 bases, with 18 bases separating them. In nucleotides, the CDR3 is TGTGCCAGCAGCCCCCGGTTAGCTGGGAACACCTACAATGAGCAGTTCTTC. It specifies CASSPRLAGNTYNEQFF.

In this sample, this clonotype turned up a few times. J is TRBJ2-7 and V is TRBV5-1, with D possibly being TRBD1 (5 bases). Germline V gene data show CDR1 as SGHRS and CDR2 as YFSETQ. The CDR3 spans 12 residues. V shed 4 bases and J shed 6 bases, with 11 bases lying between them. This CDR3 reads CASSLDQGEQYF. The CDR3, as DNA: TGCGCCAGCAGCCTGGACCAGGGCGAGCAGTACTTC.

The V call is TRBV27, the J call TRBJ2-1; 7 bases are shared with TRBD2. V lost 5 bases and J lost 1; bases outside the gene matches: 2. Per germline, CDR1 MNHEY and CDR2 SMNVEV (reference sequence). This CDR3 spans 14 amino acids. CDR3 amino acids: CASSPRGSYNEQFF. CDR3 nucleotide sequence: TGTGCCAGCAGTCCGCGGGGGTCCTACAATGAGCAGTTCTTC.

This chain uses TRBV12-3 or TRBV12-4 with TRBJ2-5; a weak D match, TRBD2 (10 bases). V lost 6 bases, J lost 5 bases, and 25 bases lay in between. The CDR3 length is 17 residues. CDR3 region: CASSYRGPSTSGETQYF. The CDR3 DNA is TGTGCCAGCAGCTACAGGGGGCCTTCGACTAGCGGGGAGACCCAGTACTTC.

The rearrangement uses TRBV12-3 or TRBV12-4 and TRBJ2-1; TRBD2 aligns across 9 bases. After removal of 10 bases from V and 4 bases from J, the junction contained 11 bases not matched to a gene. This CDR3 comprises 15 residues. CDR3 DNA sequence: TGTGCCACCCTTGGTAGCGGGGGACCATACAATGAGCAGTTCTTC. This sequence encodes CATLGSGGPYNEQFF.

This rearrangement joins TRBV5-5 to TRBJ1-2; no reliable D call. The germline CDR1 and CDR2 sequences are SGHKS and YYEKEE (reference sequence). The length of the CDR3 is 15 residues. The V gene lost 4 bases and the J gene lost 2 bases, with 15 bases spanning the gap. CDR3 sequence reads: CASSPRWTSNYGYTF. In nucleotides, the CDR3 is TGTGCCAGCAGCCCCCGATGGACTTCAAACTATGGCTACACCTTC. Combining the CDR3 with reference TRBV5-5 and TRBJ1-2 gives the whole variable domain DAGVTQSPTHLIKTRGQQVTLRCSPISGHKSVSWYQQVLGQGPQFIFQYYEKEERGRGNFPDRFSARQFPNYSSELNVNALLLGDSALYLCASSPRWTSNYGYTFGSGTRLTVV.

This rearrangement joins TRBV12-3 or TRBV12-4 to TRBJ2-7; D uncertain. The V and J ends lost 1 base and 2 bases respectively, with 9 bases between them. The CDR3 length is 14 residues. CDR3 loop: CASSLGVSPYEQYF. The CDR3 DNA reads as TGTGCCAGCAGTTTAGGCGTGTCTCCCTACGAGCAGTACTTC.

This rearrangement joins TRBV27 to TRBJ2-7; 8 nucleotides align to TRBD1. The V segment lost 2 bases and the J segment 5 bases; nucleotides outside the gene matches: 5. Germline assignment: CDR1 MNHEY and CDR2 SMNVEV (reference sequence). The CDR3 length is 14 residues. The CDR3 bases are TGTGCCAGCAGTTTAGGACAGGGATTCAACGAGCAGTACTTC. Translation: CASSLGQGFNEQYF.

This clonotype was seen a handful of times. CDR3 sequence reads: CASAGNTIYF. The CDR3 DNA sequence: TGTGCCAGCGCTGGAAACACCATATATTTT. The rearrangement links TRBV12-3 or TRBV12-4 to TRBJ1-3; D uncertain. The CDR3 runs to 10 residues. V gave up 8 bases and J gave up 2 bases, with 1 base separating them.

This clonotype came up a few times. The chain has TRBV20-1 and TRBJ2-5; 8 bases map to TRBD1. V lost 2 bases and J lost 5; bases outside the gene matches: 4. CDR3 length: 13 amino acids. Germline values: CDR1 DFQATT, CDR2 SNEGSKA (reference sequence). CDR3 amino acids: CSARQGARETQYF. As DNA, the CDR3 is TGCAGTGCTAGACAGGGGGCGAGGGAGACCCAGTACTTC.

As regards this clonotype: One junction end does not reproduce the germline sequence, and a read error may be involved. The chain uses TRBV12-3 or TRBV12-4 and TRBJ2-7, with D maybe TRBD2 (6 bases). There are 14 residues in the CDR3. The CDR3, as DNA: TGTGCCAGCAGCGAGTTCCGGGACTCCAACGAGCAGTACTTC. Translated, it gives CASSEFRDSNEQYF.